Listed below are T cell receptor beta chains from one sample, sequenced in a study of graft-versus-host responses after intestinal transplantation. Repertoires were generated with immunoSEQ multiplex PCR, while TCRdb's copy carries only in-frame clones and drops some. The sample lists tens of thousands of clones; over 75% were seen once. Their antigen targets remain unknown. The specimen comprised unstimulated CD8+ T cells sorted from spleen or lymph node cells, sampled before transplant. The receptor set was obtained from a human donor who was the organ donor for an intestinal transplant. Each CDR3 is given with its conserved first and last residue. A D gene is named only where the DNA matches it firmly. Clone size, where shown, is once, few, many, or a class for clones that have expanded.

clone_size j_call d_call v_call cdr3_nt cdr3_aa
- TRBJ2-1 TRBD1 TRBV4-1 TGCGCCAGCAGCCAAGATGTCTCGGCGCAGGGGGCTGGGGCTGAGCAGTTCTTC CASSQDVSAQGAGAEQFF
- TRBJ2-7 - TRBV2 TGTGTCAGCCTAACGTGGGGGGACGAGCAGTACTTC CVSLTWGDEQYF
- TRBJ2-7 TRBD1 TRBV29-1 TGCAGCGCCGGGACAGGGATGATCTACGAGCAGTACTTC CSAGTGMIYEQYF
- TRBJ1-2 - TRBV7-2 TGTGCCAGCAGCTTAGGTTTCGGCGCGGGAGCCTATGGCTACACCTTC CASSLGFGAGAYGYTF
- TRBJ1-1 TRBD1 TRBV25-1 TGTGCCAGCAGTGGGTCCCGGGACAGGGGGCTGGCTTTCTTT CASSGSRDRGLAFF
few TRBJ2-3 TRBD1 TRBV4-2 TGTGCCAGCAGCCAGAGGACAGGGGAGGCAGATACGCAGTATTTT CASSQRTGEADTQYF
- TRBJ2-7 - TRBV30 TGTGCTTACGAGACCTACGAGCAGTACTTC CAYETYEQYF
- TRBJ2-1 - TRBV10-1 TGCGCCAGCAGTGATAGGAGTCATGAGCAGTTCTTC CASSDRSHEQFF
- TRBJ2-1 TRBD1 TRBV5-6 TGTGCCAGCAGCCCTTCGGGGACAGGGGGGAGCGATGAGCAGTTCTTC CASSPSGTGGSDEQFF
- TRBJ1-1 - TRBV6-6 TGTGCCAGCGGCCCATCGAACACTGAAGCTTTCTTT CASGPSNTEAFF
- TRBJ2-1 - TRBV4-1 TGCGCCAGCAGCCAAGAGCCGAGGGGGAATGAGCAGTTCTTC CASSQEPRGNEQFF
- TRBJ2-1 - TRBV29-1 TGCAGCGTTGAAGATCACCCGCTTTCCTCCTACAATGAGCAGTTCTTC CSVEDHPLSSYNEQFF
- TRBJ2-1 - TRBV28 TGTGCCAGCAGTTTATACCCCCAGACCGCCCTGACTGACAATGAGCAGTTCTTC CASSLYPQTALTDNEQFF
few TRBJ1-1 - TRBV6-6 TGTGCCAGCAGCTCCGTTTCCAAACCGGGAGAAGCTTTCTTT CASSSVSKPGEAFF
- TRBJ1-1 - TRBV11-2 TGTGCCAGCAGCTTAGTCTTGGGGCTTCAGAACACTGAAGCTTTCTTT CASSLVLGLQNTEAFF
- TRBJ2-1 TRBD2 TRBV7-3 TGTGCCAGCAGCTTATCGGGACTAGCTAATAATGAGCAGTTCTTC CASSLSGLANNEQFF
- TRBJ2-2 TRBD2 TRBV4-1 TGCGCCAGCAGCCAAGTGCTAGCGGTGCGGGAGGGGGAGCTGTTTTTT CASSQVLAVREGELFF
- TRBJ2-2 - TRBV6-1 TGTGCCAGCAGTGAAGCCCTTTTGGATATTACCAACACCGGGGAGCTGTTTTTT CASSEALLDITNTGELFF
few TRBJ1-6 - TRBV7-9 TGTGCCAGCAGCTTAACCGATCCGGGAGTACGATCACCCCTCCACTTT CASSLTDPGVRSPLHF
- TRBJ1-2 - TRBV4-1 TGCGCCAGCAGCCAAGGAGAAGGGAGCTATGGCTACACCTTC CASSQGEGSYGYTF
once TRBJ2-1 TRBD2 TRBV5-8 TGTGCCAGCAGCTTATTAGCGGGGGGGCCCAATGAGCAGTTCTTC CASSLLAGGPNEQFF
- TRBJ2-5 - TRBV7-7 TGTGCCAGCAGCCCCGGCGGGCAAGAGACCCAGTACTTC CASSPGGQETQYF
- TRBJ1-3 - TRBV9 TGTGCCAGCAGCGACACTGGAAACACCATATATTTT CASSDTGNTIYF
- TRBJ2-5 - TRBV4-2 TGTGCCAGCAGCCAAGTCGGGTTTGAGCAGTACTTC CASSQVGFEQYF
once TRBJ1-5 TRBD1 TRBV27 TGTGCCAGCAGTTTACTATCGGGGACAGGGTACCAGCCCCAGCATTTT CASSLLSGTGYQPQHF
- TRBJ2-3 - TRBV16 TGTGCCAGCAGTCCCAGGGTTAGCGGATTCACAGATACGCAGTATTTT CASSPRVSGFTDTQYF
- TRBJ2-7 - TRBV6-6 TGTGCCAGCAGTTACTATGGGGATGCCTACGAGCAGTACTTC CASSYYGDAYEQYF
- TRBJ2-2 - TRBV6-5 TGTGCCAGCAGTTTCGTAGGCGGAACCGGGGAGCTGTTTTTT CASSFVGGTGELFF